The rows below give T cell receptor beta chains drawn from one sample of a study of cytomegalovirus exposure and HLA in healthy donors. Sequencing was performed with immunoSEQ multiplex PCR; in TCRdb, only in-frame clones are kept and a portion is missing. The data contain over 100,000 clones, approximately 70% of them singletons. The material sequenced was PBMCs. The source of these receptors is a man in his thirties or forties in good health and CMV-seropositive. The CDR3 runs from the conserved cysteine through the conserved F or W. A D gene is named only where the DNA matches it firmly. Some rows have no size entry. The others give once, few or many, or a class for an expanded clone.

J gene,clone size,D gene,V gene,CDR3 protein,CDR3 DNA
TRBJ1-1,-,TRBD1,TRBV9,CASGDRGKAFF,TGTGCCAGCGGAGACAGGGGCAAAGCTTTCTTT
TRBJ2-5,-,-,TRBV5-5,CASSFPGNQETQYF,TGTGCCAGCAGCTTCCCAGGGAACCAAGAGACCCAGTACTTC
TRBJ1-2,-,-,TRBV5-1,CASSLDVGVSGYTF,TGCGCCAGCAGCTTGGACGTAGGGGTTTCTGGCTACACCTTC
TRBJ1-2,-,-,TRBV27,CASRHSHYGYTF,TGTGCCAGCAGGCACAGCCACTATGGCTACACCTTC
TRBJ2-1,-,TRBD2,TRBV27,CASSSGTSGIDEQFF,TGTGCCAGCAGTTCAGGGACTAGCGGGATCGATGAGCAGTTCTTC
TRBJ1-6,-,TRBD1,TRBV29-1,CSVRQGANSPLHF,TGCAGCGTCCGACAGGGGGCGAATTCACCCCTCCACTTT
TRBJ1-1,-,TRBD1,TRBV28,CASSSPRDRTSLTVLRSGKAFF,TGTGCCAGCAGTTCCCCAAGGGACAGGACCTCCCTCACCGTCCTGAGGTCGGGGAAAGCTTTCTTT
TRBJ2-3,once,TRBD2,TRBV7-3,CASSLKGWGVAGDTDTQYF,TGTGCCAGCAGCTTAAAGGGCTGGGGGGTAGCGGGAGACACAGATACGCAGTATTTT
TRBJ1-3,-,-,TRBV27,CASSFPAGSSGNTIYF,TGTGCCAGCAGTTTCCCGGCAGGCTCCTCTGGAAACACCATATATTTT
TRBJ1-1,-,-,TRBV4-1,CASSPVAARSLNTEAFF,TGCGCCAGCAGCCCAGTTGCGGCACGCAGTCTCAACACTGAAGCTTTCTTT
TRBJ2-3,-,-,TRBV7-6,CASRTGADTQYF,TGTGCCAGCAGGACAGGCGCAGATACGCAGTATTTT
TRBJ1-1,-,-,TRBV7-2,CASSPASGRVTEAFF,TGTGCCAGCAGCCCCGCCTCAGGGCGAGTCACTGAAGCTTTCTTT
TRBJ1-5,-,-,TRBV4-1,CASSHWEDGNQPQHF,TGCGCCAGCAGCCATTGGGAGGACGGCAATCAGCCCCAGCATTTT
TRBJ2-1,once,TRBD1,TRBV29-1,CSARTGGGYNEQFF,TGCAGCGCCCGAACAGGGGGCGGTTACAATGAGCAGTTCTTC
TRBJ1-2,-,TRBD1,TRBV19,CASRLYQGARGYTF,TGTGCCAGTAGACTATATCAGGGGGCAAGGGGCTACACCTTC
TRBJ1-4,-,-,TRBV19,CASSRGGLATNEKLFF,TGTGCCAGTAGTCGGGGGGGACTTGCAACTAATGAAAAACTGTTTTTT
TRBJ1-3,-,-,TRBV6-5,CASSLAGSGGNTIYF,TGTGCCAGCAGTCTTGCGGGATCGGGGGGAAACACCATATATTTT
TRBJ2-2,-,TRBD1,TRBV10-3,CAISGTGGSTGELFF,TGTGCCATCAGCGGGACAGGGGGTTCCACCGGGGAGCTGTTTTTT
TRBJ2-5,-,TRBD2,TRBV6-6,CASSYRSSGETQYF,TGTGCCAGCAGTTACCGGTCTAGCGGAGAGACCCAGTACTTC
TRBJ2-3,-,TRBD2,TRBV5-6,CASSFGTSGRAIDTQYF,TGTGCCAGCAGCTTTGGGACTAGCGGGAGGGCCATAGATACGCAGTATTTT
TRBJ1-3,-,-,TRBV10-3,CAISESTAGNTIYF,TGTGCCATCAGTGAGTCGACAGCTGGAAACACCATATATTTT
TRBJ2-5,-,-,TRBV7-8,CASKEIGTQYF,TGTGCCAGCAAAGAGATTGGGACCCAGTACTTC
TRBJ2-3,-,-,TRBV23-1,CASSPLPIQRCRDTQYF,TGCGCCAGCAGTCCCCTCCCGATCCAGCGATGCAGAGATACGCAGTATTTT
TRBJ2-1,-,-,TRBV11-2,CASSLAGVRNEQFF,TGTGCCAGCAGCTTAGCCGGGGTGAGAAATGAGCAGTTCTTC
TRBJ1-1,-,TRBD1,TRBV29-1,CSVAWGYRGGNEAFF,TGCAGCGTTGCCTGGGGGTACAGGGGGGGGAATGAAGCTTTCTTT
TRBJ2-3,few,TRBD2,TRBV7-3,CASSLERLAGAPGADTQYF,TGTGCCAGCAGCTTAGAGCGTCTAGCGGGGGCCCCAGGCGCAGATACGCAGTATTTT
TRBJ2-5,few,TRBD1,TRBV27,CASSLLTGSRQETQYF,TGTGCCAGCAGTTTATTGACAGGGAGCAGACAGGAGACCCAGTACTTC
TRBJ1-1,-,TRBD1,TRBV7-9,CASSLVGQGRAFF,TGTGCCAGCAGCTTAGTGGGACAGGGTCGAGCTTTCTTT
TRBJ1-2,-,-,TRBV20-1,CSAGREYGYTF,TGCAGTGCGGGCAGGGAATATGGCTACACCTTC
TRBJ1-2,-,TRBD1,TRBV30,CAWSEDRLPRF,TGTGCCTGGAGTGAGGACAGGCTCCCTCGCTTC
TRBJ2-1,-,TRBD2,TRBV7-9,CAATSFAGDQIITYNEQFF,TGTGCCGCCACGTCTTTTGCGGGAGACCAAATTATTACCTACAATGAGCAGTTCTTC
TRBJ1-1,few,TRBD1,TRBV18,CASSRDRNTEAFF,TGTGCCAGCTCAAGGGACAGGAACACTGAAGCTTTCTTT
TRBJ2-2,few,TRBD2,TRBV4-1,CASMVGGNIGELFF,TGCGCCAGCATGGTCGGGGGGAATATCGGGGAGCTGTTTTTT
TRBJ2-5,-,-,TRBV4-1,CASRGGGTLEETQYF,TGCGCCAGCCGGGGAGGCGGGACCTTAGAAGAGACCCAGTACTTC
TRBJ2-7,few,-,TRBV18,CASSPLPRSEQYF,TGTGCCAGCTCACCTCTTCCGCGGAGCGAGCAGTACTTC
TRBJ2-5,few,-,TRBV6-5,CASSYFTGGLETQYF,TGTGCCAGCAGTTACTTTACGGGGGGCCTGGAGACCCAGTACTTC
TRBJ1-3,few,-,TRBV11-2,CASSLLSLTIYF,TGTGCCAGCAGCTTACTATCGCTCACCATATATTTT
TRBJ1-2,-,-,TRBV6-6,CASSYSTDDGYTF,TGTGCCAGCAGTTACTCGACAGACGATGGCTACACCTTC
TRBJ1-1,-,TRBD1,TRBV7-9,CASSLGQGGNTEAFF,TGTGCCAGCAGCTTGGGCCAGGGGGGGAACACTGAAGCTTTCTTT
TRBJ1-2,-,TRBD1,TRBV6-5,CASRTGGSYGYTF,TGTGCCAGCAGAACAGGGGGGAGCTATGGCTACACCTTC
TRBJ2-2,few,TRBD2,TRBV9,CASSVGLAGNTGELFF,TGTGCCAGCAGCGTAGGACTAGCGGGAAACACCGGGGAGCTGTTTTTT